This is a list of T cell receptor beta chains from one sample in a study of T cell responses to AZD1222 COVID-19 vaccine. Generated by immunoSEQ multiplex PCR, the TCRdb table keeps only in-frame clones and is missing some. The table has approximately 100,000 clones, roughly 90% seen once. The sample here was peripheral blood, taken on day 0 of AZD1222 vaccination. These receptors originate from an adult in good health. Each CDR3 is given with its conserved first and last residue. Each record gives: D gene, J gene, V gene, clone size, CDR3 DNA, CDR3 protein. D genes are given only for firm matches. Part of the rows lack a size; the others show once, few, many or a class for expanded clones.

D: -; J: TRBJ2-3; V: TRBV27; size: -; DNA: TGTGCCAGCAGTTTATTGGCAGGTAACACAGATACGCAGTATTTT; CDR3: CASSLLAGNTDTQYF
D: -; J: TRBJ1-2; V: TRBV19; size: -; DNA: TGTGCCAGTAGTCCCCAAGGAAGGAGCTATGGCTACACCTTC; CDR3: CASSPQGRSYGYTF
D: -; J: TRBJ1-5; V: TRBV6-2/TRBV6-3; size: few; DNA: TGTGCCAGCAGTCCCCGGAGCAGCAATCAGCCCCAGCATTTT; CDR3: CASSPRSSNQPQHF
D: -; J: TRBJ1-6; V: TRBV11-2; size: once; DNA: TGTGCCAGCAGCTTAAGGGCAACGAATTCACCCCTCCACTTT; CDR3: CASSLRATNSPLHF
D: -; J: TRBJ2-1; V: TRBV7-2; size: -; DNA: TGTGCCAGCAGGATAGCGTCCCCAGTGGGTGAGCAGTTCTTC; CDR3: CASRIASPVGEQFF
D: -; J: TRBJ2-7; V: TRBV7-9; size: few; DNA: TGTGCCAGCAGCTCGCGTAGGGGTAACGACGAGCAGTACTTC; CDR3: CASSSRRGNDEQYF
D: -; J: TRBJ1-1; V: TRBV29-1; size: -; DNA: TGCAGCGTTGAACGGGACAAGGGCACTGAAGCTTTCTTT; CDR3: CSVERDKGTEAFF
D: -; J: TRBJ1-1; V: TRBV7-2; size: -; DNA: TGTGCCAGCAGCTTCGGTTCTGGGGGTACTGAAGCTTTCTTT; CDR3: CASSFGSGGTEAFF
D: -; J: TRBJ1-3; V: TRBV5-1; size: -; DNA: TGCGCCAGCAGCTTGGAACAACCTGGAAACACCATATATTTT; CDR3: CASSLEQPGNTIYF
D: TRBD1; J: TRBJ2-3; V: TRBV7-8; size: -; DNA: TGTGCCAGCAGCTTAGCACCGGTCAGGGGGCTCCTAGGAACAGATACGCAGTATTTT; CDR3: CASSLAPVRGLLGTDTQYF
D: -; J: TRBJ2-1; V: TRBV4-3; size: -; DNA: TGCGCCAGCAGCAGGGATCTCTACAATGAGCAGTTCTTC; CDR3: CASSRDLYNEQFF
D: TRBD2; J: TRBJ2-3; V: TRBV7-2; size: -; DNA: TGTGCCAGCAGCCAAACTAGCGGGCCCCCCGGCGATACGCAGTATTTT; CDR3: CASSQTSGPPGDTQYF
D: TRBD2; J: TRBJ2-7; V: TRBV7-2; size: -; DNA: TGTGCCAGCAGCTTAGGGCAAGCGGGAGGAGAGCAGTACTTC; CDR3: CASSLGQAGGEQYF
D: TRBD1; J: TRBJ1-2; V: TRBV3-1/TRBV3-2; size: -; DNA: TGTGCCAGCAGCCATCTCAGAGGGGGCAACTATGGCTACACCTTC; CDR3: CASSHLRGGNYGYTF
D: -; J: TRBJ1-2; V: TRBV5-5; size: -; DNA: TGTGCCAGCATCCCCTCCACAGCTCGGAACTATGGCTACACCTTC; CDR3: CASIPSTARNYGYTF
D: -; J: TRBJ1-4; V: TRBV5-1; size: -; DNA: TGCGCCAGCAGCTTGGGGGCGGGCAGGGGATATGAAAAACTGTTTTTT; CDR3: CASSLGAGRGYEKLFF